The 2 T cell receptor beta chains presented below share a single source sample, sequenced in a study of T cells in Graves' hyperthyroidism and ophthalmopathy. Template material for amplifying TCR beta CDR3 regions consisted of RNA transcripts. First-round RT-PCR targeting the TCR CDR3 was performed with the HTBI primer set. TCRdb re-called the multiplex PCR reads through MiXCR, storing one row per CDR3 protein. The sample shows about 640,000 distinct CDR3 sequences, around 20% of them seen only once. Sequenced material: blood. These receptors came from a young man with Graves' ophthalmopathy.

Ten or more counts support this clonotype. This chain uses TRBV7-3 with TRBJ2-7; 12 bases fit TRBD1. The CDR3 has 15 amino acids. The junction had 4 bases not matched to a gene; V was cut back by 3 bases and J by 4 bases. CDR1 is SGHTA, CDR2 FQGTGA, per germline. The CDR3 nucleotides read TGTGCCAGCAGCTTTGGGACAGGGGGCCCTTACGAGCAGTACTTC. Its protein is CASSFGTGGPYEQYF.

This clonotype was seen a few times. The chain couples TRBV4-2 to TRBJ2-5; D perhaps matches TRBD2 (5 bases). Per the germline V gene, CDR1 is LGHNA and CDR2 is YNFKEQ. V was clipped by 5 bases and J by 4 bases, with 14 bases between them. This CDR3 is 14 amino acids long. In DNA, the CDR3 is TGTGCCAGCAGCTCCAAAAGGGCGGGAGAGACCCAGTACTTC. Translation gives CASSSKRAGETQYF.